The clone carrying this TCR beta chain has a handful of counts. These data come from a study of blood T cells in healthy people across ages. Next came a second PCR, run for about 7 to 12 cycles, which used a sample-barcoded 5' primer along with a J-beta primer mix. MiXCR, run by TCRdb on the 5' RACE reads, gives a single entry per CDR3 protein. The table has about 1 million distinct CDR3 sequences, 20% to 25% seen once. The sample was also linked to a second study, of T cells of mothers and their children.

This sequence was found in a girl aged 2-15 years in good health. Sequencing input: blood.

The CDR3 nucleotides are TGCAGCTCCTCGATGGGACAGGGATACGAGCAGTACTTC. Its protein product is CSSSMGQGYEQYF. The chain uses TRBV29-1 and TRBJ2-7, with 9 bases matching TRBD1. V was clipped by 8 bases and J by 4 bases; unmatched bases: 9. The CDR3 is 13 residues long. Per the germline V gene, CDR1 is SQVTM and CDR2 is ANQGSEA.